The 6 T cell receptor beta chains below were found in one sample sequenced in a study of CD8 T cells in ankylosing spondylitis. Via MiXCR, TCRdb re-called the 5' RACE reads, giving one row per CDR3 protein. The sample has fewer than 350,000 distinct CDR3 sequences, around a tenth seen once. The sequencing sample was made of blood, either unsorted or a sorted T cell fraction (not recorded which). All receptors derive from a female donor with ankylosing spondylitis or in good health (not recorded which).

For this clonotype: Germline is not matched at one junction end, which may reflect a read error. The V call is TRBV5-1, the J call TRBJ1-3, with 10 bases matching TRBD1. Germline CDR1 is SGHRS and CDR2 is YFSETQ. The CDR3 runs to 16 residues. Here the CDR3 reads CASSNDRGPSGNTVYF. DNA for the CDR3: TGCGCCAGCAGCAACGACAGGGGGCCCTCTGGAAACACCGTATATTTT. Drawing the rest from reference TRBV5-1 and TRBJ1-3, the complete variable domain is KAGVTQTPRYLIKTRGQQVTLSCSPISGHRSVSWYQQTPGQGLQFLFEYFSETQRNKGNFPGRFSGRQFSNSRSEMNVSTLELGDSALYLCASSNDRGPSGNTVYFGEGSWLTVV.

This clonotype occurred many times. V and J are TRBV27 and TRBJ2-2; 7 positions agree with TRBD1. V lost 2 bases, J lost 6 bases, and 6 bases stayed unmatched. The CDR3 runs to 15 residues. CDR1 is MNHEY, CDR2 SMNVEV, per germline (reference sequence). DNA of the CDR3: TGTGCCAGCAGTTTAATCCTCGACAGGGCCGGGGAGCTGTTTTTT. Translating gives CASSLILDRAGELFF.

This clonotype came up a few times. This rearrangement joins TRBV29-1 to TRBJ2-2, with 8 bases that match TRBD1. Unmatched junction bases numbered 6, after V lost 6 bases and J lost 6 bases. CDR1 is SQVTM and CDR2 is ANQGSEA in the germline V gene. The CDR3 is made up of 13 amino acids. DNA for the CDR3: TGCAGCGTAGACAGGGGTGGGTCCGGGGAGCTGTTTTTT. Protein: CSVDRGGSGELFF.

The chain has TRBV29-1 and TRBJ1-1; no firm D call. Trimming took 1 base from V and 4 from J, leaving 7 bases between them. CDR1 is SQVTM, CDR2 ANQGSEA, per germline. The CDR3 is 12 residues long. CDR3 nucleotides: TGCAGCGTTGAAGGGTCAACCACTGAAGCTTTCTTT. Residues: CSVEGSTTEAFF. Together with reference TRBV29-1 and TRBJ1-1, the CDR3 gives the full variable domain: SAVISQKPSRDICQRGTSLTIQCQVDSQVTMMFWYRQQPGQSLTLIATANQGSEATYESGFVIDKFPISRPNLTFSTLTVSNMSPEDSSIYLCSVEGSTTEAFFGQGTRLTVV.

This clonotype was detected many times. V is TRBV5-6 and J is TRBJ2-1; TRBD2 aligns across 7 bases. J lost 2 bases, V lost 4 bases, and 6 bases had no gene match. The CDR3 runs 15 residues. CDR1 is SGHDT and CDR2 is YYEEEE in the germline V gene. The CDR3 DNA reads TGTGCCAGCAGCGCGGGGGTAGGTACCTACAATGAGCAGTTCTTC. Residues: CASSAGVGTYNEQFF.

This chain joins TRBV5-1 and TRBJ2-7; TRBD2 is a possible D gene (6 bases). The CDR3 runs to 12 residues. Looked up from germline, CDR1 is SGHRS and CDR2 is YFSETQ. Trimming removed 5 bases at V and 4 bases at J, with 10 bases between. DNA for the CDR3: TGCGCCAGCAGTAAGGAGGGATACGAGCAGTACTTC. Amino acid sequence: CASSKEGYEQYF.